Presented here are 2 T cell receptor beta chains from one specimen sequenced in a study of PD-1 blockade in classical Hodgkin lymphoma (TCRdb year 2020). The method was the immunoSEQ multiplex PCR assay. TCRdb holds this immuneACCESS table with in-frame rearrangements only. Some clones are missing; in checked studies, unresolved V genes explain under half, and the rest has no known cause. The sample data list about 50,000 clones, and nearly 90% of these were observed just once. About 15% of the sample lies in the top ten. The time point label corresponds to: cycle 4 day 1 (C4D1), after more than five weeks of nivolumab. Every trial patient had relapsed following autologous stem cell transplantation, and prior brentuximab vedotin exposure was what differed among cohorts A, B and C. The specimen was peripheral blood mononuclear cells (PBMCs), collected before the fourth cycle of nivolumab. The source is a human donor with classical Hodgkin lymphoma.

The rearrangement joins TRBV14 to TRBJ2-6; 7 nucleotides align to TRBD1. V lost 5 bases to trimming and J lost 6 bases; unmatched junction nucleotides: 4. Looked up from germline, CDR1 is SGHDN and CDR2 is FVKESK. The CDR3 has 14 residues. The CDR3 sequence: CASSRGLEANVLTF. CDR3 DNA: TGTGCCAGCAGCAGGGGGCTTGAGGCCAACGTCCTGACTTTC.

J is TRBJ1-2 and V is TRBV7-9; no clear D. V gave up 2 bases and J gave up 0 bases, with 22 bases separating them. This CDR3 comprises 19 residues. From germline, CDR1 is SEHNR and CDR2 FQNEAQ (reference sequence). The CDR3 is CASSLYRTIFLQSNYGYTF. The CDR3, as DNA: TGTGCCAGCAGCTTATATCGCACGATATTCCTCCAATCTAACTATGGCTACACCTTC.